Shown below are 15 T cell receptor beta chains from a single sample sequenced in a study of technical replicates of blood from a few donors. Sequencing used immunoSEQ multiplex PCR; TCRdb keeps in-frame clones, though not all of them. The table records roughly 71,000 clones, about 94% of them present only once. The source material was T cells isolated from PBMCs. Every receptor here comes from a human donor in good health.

The CDR3 reads CASTVTGAPSYGYTF. In DNA form, the CDR3 reads TGTGCCAGCACCGTGACAGGGGCTCCCTCCTATGGCTACACCTTC. The rearrangement links TRBV28 to TRBJ1-2; TRBD1 aligns across 8 bases. Germline CDR1 MDHEN, CDR2 SYDVKM. V lost 7 bases, J lost 4 bases, and 11 bases stayed unmatched. The CDR3 loop spans 15 amino acids.

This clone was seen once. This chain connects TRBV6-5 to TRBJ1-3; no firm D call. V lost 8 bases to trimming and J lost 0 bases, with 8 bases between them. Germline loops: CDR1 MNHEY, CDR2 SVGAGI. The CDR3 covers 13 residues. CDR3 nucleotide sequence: TGTGCCAGCCTCCCACTCTCTGGAAACACCATATATTTT. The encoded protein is CASLPLSGNTIYF.

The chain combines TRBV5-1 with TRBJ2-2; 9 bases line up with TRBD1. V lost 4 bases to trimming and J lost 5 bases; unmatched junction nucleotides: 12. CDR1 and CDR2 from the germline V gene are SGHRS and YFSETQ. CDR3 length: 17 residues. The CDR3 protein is CASSPRAVGQGTGELFF. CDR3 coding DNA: TGCGCCAGCAGCCCGCGGGCCGTGGGACAGGGTACCGGGGAGCTGTTTTTT.

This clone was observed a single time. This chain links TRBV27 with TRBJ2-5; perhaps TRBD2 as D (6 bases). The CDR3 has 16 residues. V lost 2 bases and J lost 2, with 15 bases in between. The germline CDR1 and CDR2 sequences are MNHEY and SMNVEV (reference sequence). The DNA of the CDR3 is TGTGCCAGCAGTTTAGGATTGTCGGGAGTACAAGAGACCCAGTACTTC. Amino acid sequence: CASSLGLSGVQETQYF.

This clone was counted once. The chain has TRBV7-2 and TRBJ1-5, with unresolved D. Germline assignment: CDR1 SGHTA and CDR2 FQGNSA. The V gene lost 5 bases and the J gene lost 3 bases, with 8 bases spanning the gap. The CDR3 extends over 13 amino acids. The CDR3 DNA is TGTGCCAGCAGCACAGACCTCAATCAGCCCCAGCATTTT. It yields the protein CASSTDLNQPQHF.

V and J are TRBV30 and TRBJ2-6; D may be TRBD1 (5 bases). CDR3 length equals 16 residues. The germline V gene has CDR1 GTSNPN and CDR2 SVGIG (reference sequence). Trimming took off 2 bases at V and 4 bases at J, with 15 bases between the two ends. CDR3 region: CAWSPELDIGANVLTF. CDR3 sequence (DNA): TGTGCCTGGAGTCCTGAATTGGACATCGGGGCCAACGTCCTGACTTTC.

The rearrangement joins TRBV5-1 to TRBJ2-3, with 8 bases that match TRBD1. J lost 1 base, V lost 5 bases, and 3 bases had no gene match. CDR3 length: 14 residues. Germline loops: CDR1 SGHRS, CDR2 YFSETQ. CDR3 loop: CASRTGGGTDTQYF. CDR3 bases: TGCGCCAGCAGAACAGGGGGTGGCACAGATACGCAGTATTTT.

The CDR3 nucleotides are TGTGCCAGCAGTTTACTAGCGGGAGGCTTGAATGAGCAGTTCTTC. It yields the protein CASSLLAGGLNEQFF. The gene calls are TRBV6-5 and TRBJ2-1; 12 nucleotides line up with TRBD2. V was clipped by 4 bases and J by 7 bases; unmatched bases: 5. This CDR3 comprises 15 residues. Germline CDR1 reads MNHEY; CDR2 reads SVGAGI.

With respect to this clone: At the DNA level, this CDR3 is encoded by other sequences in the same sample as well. The CDR3 region has the DNA TGTGCCAGCAGCGAGACAGGATCTGGAAACACCATATATTTT. It codes for CASSETGSGNTIYF. J is TRBJ1-3 and V is TRBV9; possible D gene TRBD1, 6 bases. CDR1 is SGDLS and CDR2 is YYNGEE in the germline V gene. V dropped 3 bases and J dropped 1 base, with 8 bases sitting between them. The CDR3 contains 14 residues.

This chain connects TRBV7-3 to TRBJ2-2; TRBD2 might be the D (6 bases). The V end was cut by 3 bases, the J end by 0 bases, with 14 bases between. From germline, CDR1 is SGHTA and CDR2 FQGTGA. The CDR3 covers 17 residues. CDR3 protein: CASSLDYVVANTGELFF. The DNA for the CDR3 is TGTGCCAGCAGCTTGGACTATGTCGTCGCGAACACCGGGGAGCTGTTTTTT.

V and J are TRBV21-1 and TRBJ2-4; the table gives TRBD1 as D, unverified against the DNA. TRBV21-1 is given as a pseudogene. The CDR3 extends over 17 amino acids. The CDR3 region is CASSNRDIGHSKNIQYF. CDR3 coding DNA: TGTGCCAGCAGCAACAGGGACATCGGCCACTCCAAAAACATTCAGTACTTC.

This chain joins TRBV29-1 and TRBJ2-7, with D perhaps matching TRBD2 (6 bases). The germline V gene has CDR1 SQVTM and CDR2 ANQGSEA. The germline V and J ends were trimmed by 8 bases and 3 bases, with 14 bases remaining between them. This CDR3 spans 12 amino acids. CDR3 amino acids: CSIRDSHYEQYF. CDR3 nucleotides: TGCAGCATCCGGGACTCTCACTACGAGCAGTACTTC.

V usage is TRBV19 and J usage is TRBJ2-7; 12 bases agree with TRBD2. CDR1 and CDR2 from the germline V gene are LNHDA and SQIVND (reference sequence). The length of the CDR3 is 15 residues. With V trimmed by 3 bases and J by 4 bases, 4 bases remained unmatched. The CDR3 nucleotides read TGTGCCAGTAGTATTGGACTAGCGGGAAAATACGAGCAGTACTTC. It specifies CASSIGLAGKYEQYF.

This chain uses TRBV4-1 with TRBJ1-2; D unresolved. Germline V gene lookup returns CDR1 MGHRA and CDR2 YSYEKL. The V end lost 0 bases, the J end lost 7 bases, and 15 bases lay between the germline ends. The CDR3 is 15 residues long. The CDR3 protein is CASSQEIREVRGYTF. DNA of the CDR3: TGCGCCAGCAGCCAAGAAATTAGGGAGGTACGTGGCTACACCTTC.

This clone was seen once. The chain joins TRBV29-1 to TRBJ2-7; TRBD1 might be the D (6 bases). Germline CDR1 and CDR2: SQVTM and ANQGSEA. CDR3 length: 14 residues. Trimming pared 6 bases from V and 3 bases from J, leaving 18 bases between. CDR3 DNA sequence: TGCAGCGTCTTCGGGCCCCAAGGGGGCTACGAGCAGTACTTC. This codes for CSVFGPQGGYEQYF.